This TCR beta chain was captured in a study of blood T cells in healthy people across ages. Study results and limitations: Diversity of TCR beta per million T cells declined in a roughly linear way with age.

Note on this clonotype: The target antigen is unknown.

The junction had 5 bases not matched to a gene; V was cut back by 3 bases and J by 0 bases. Germline V lookup: CDR1 SGHTA, CDR2 FQGNSA. The CDR3 loop spans 17 amino acids. Using a J-beta primer mix together with a sample-barcoded 5' primer, a second PCR was run for about 6 to 12 cycles. A template-switch adaptor containing 12 random nucleotides labeled each cDNA molecule. Using its own MiXCR run on the 5' RACE reads, TCRdb lists one record per CDR3 protein. Altogether over 1,500,000 distinct CDR3 sequences are present, 49% being singletons, with the ten largest covering around 2.1%. This chain joins TRBV7-2 and TRBJ2-3; 11 bases match TRBD2. This receptor was taken from a woman between 35 and 50 years old in good health. Input material: blood. CDR3 region: CASSFLSGGASTDTQYF. CDR3 nucleotide sequence: TGTGCCAGCAGCTTCCTTAGCGGGGGGGCTAGCACAGATACGCAGTATTTT.